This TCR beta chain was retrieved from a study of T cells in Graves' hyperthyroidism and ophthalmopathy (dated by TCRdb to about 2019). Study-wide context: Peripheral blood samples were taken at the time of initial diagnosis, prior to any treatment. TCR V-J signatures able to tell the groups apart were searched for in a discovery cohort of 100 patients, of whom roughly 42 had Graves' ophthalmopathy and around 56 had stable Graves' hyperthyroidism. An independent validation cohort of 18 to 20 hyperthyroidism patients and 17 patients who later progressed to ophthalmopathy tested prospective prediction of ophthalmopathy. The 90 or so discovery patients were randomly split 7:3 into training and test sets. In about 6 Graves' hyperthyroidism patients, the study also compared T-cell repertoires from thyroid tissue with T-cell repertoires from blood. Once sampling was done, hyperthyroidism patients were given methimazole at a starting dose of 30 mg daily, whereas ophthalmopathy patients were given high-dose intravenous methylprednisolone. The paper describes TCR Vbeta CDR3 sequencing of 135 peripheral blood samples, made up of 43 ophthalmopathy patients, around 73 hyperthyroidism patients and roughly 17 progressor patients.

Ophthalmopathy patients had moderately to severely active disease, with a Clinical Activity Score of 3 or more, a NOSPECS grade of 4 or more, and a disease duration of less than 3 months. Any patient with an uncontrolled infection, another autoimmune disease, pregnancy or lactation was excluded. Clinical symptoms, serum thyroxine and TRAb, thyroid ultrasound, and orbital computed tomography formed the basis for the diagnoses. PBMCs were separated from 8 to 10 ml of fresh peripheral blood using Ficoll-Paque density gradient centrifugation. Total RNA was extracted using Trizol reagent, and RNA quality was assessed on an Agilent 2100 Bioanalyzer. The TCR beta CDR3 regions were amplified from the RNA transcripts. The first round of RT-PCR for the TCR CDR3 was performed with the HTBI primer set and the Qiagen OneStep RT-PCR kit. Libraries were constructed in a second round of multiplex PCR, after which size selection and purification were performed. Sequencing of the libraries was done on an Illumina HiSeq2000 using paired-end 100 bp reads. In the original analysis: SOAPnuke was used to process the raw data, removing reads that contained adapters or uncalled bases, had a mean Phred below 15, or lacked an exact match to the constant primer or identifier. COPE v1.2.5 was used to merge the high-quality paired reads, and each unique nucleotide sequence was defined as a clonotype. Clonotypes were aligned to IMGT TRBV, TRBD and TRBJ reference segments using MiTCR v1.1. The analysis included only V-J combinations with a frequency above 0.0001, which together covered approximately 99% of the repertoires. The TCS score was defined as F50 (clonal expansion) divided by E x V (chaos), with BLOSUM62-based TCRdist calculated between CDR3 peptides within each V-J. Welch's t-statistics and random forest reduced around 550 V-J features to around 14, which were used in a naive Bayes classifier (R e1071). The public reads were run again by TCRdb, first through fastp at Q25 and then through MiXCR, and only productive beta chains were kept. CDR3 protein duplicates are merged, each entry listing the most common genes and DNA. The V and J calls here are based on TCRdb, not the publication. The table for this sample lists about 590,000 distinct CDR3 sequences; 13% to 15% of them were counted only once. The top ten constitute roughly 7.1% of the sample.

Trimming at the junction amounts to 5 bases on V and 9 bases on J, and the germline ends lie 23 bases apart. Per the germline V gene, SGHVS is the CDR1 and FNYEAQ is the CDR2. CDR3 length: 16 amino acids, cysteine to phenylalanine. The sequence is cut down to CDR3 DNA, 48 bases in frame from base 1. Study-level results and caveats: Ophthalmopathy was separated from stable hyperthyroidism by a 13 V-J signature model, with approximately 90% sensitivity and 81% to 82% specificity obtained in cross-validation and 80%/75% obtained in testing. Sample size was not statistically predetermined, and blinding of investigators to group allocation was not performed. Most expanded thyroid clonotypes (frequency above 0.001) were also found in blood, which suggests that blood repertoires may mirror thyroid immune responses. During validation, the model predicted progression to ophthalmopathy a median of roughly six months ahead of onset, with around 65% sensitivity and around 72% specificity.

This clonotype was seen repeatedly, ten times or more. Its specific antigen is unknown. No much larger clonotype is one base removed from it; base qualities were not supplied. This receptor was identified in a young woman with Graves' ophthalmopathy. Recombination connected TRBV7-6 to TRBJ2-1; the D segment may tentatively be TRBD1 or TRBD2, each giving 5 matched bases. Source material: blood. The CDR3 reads CASSLRTPRGETEQFF. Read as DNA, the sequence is TGTGCCAGCAGCCTAAGGACACCCCGAGGGGAAACTGAGCAGTTCTTC. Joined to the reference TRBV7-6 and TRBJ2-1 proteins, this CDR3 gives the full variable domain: GAGVSQSPRYKVTKRGQDVALRCDPISGHVSLYWYRQALGQGPEFLTYFNYEAQQDKSGLPNDRFSAERPEGSISTLTIQRTEQRDSAMYRCASSLRTPRGETEQFFGPGTRLTVL.